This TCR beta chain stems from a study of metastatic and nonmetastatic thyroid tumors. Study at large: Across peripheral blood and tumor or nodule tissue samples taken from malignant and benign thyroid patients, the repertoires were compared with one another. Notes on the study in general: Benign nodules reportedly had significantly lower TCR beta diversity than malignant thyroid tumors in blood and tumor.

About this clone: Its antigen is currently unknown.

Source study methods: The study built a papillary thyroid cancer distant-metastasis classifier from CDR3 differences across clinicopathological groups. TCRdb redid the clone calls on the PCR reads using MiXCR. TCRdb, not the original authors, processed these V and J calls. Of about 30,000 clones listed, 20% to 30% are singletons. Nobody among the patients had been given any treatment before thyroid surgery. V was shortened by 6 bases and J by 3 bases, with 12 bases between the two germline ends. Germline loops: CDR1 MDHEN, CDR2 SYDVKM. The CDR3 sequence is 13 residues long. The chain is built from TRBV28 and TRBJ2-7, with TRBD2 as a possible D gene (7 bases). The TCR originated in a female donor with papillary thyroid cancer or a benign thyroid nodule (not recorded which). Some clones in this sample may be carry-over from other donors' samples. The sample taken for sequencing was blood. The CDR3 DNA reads TGTGCCAGCAGAGGGGGACTACACTACGAGCAGTACTTC. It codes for CASRGGLHYEQYF.